The next 21 T cell receptor beta chains were all read from a single sample in a study of identifying expanded T cells in peripheral blood. The assay was immunoSEQ multiplex PCR, and TCRdb's table has in-frame clones only and misses some. Of more than 85,000 clones in the sample, about 91% were seen once. Input material: blood. Source of these receptors: a person aged 18 to 69 in good health.

This clone was detected once. V and J are TRBV6-5 and TRBJ1-1; no definite D call. CDR1 MNHEY and CDR2 SVGAGI come from the germline V gene. CDR3 length equals 11 residues. Trimming took off 6 bases at V and 6 bases at J, with 8 bases between the two ends. CDR3 sequence (DNA): TGTGCCAGCAGCCCCGGGGCTGAAGCTTTCTTT. Protein sequence: CASSPGAEAFF.

The table lists this clone with a count of one. The V call is TRBV7-2, the J call TRBJ2-5, with 7 bases fitting TRBD2. Looked up from germline, CDR1 is SGHTA and CDR2 is FQGNSA. The CDR3 has 13 amino acids. The J segment lost 4 bases and the V segment lost 4 bases, leaving 3 bases of the junction unmatched. The CDR3 DNA follows: TGTGCCAGCAGCTCGAGACTAGCAGAGACCCAGTACTTC. Its protein is CASSSRLAETQYF. Variable domain in full (rest from reference TRBV7-2 and TRBJ2-5): GAGVSQSPSNKVTEKGKDVELRCDPISGHTALYWYRQSLGQGLEFLIYFQGNSAPDKSGLPSDRFSAERTGGSVSTLTIQRTQQEDSAVYLCASSSRLAETQYFGPGTRLLVL.

The genes are TRBV27 and TRBJ2-7; D is unresolved. Trimming removed 6 bases at V and 6 bases at J, with 15 bases between. The CDR3 runs 13 residues. Germline assignment: CDR1 MNHEY and CDR2 SMNVEV (reference sequence). The CDR3, as DNA: TGTGCCAGCAGAGGAACCGTACGCCCCGAGCAGTACTTC. Residues: CASRGTVRPEQYF.

The J gene is TRBJ1-2, the V gene TRBV18, with 7 bases lining up with TRBD1. The V and J ends lost 0 bases and 1 base, in that order; junction bases with no gene match: 5. The germline V gene encodes CDR1 KGHSH and CDR2 LQKENI. This CDR3 has 16 amino acids. This CDR3 is CASSPPSTGLNYGYTF. The CDR3 DNA sequence: TGTGCCAGCTCACCACCGTCGACAGGGCTTAACTATGGCTACACCTTC.

The chain joins TRBV11-3 to TRBJ2-7; the D is unclear. CDR3 size: 14 residues. V was trimmed by 5 bases and J by 3 bases, leaving 14 bases between them. Germline V gene data show CDR1 as SGHNT and CDR2 as YENEEA. DNA of the CDR3: TGTGCCAGCAGCCCAGGTCGAGCGAACTACGAGCAGTACTTC. It codes for CASSPGRANYEQYF.

The rearrangement links TRBV29-1 to TRBJ1-1; D unresolved. Looked up from germline, CDR1 is SQVTM and CDR2 is ANQGSEA. This CDR3 region has 13 residues. The V end lost 2 bases, the J end lost 3 bases, and 10 bases lay between the germline ends. The CDR3 is CSVELTVDTEAFF. The CDR3 bases are TGCAGCGTTGAACTTACCGTGGACACTGAAGCTTTCTTT. Full variable domain (rest looked up from reference TRBV29-1 and TRBJ1-1): SAVISQKPSRDICQRGTSLTIQCQVDSQVTMMFWYRQQPGQSLTLIATANQGSEATYESGFVIDKFPISRPNLTFSTLTVSNMSPEDSSIYLCSVELTVDTEAFFGQGTRLTVV.

V gene TRBV2 combines with J gene TRBJ1-5; the match to TRBD1 covers 7 bases. The CDR3 length is 16 residues. CDR1 and CDR2 from the germline V gene are SNHLY and FYNNEI. The ends lost 2 bases at V and 6 bases at J; junction bases unmatched: 10. CDR3 protein: CASSETPGGRVQPQHF. Written as DNA, the CDR3 is TGTGCCAGCAGTGAAACCCCAGGGGGGCGCGTTCAGCCCCAGCATTTT.

The V call is TRBV5-1, the J call TRBJ2-3, with 7 nucleotides matching TRBD1. This CDR3 comprises 15 residues. Germline V gene data show CDR1 as SGHRS and CDR2 as YFSETQ. With 4 bases clipped from V and 0 bases from J, the junction kept 5 bases outside the gene matches. The CDR3 loop reads CASSLRQGSTDTQYF. In DNA form, the CDR3 reads TGCGCCAGCAGCCTTCGACAGGGTAGCACAGATACGCAGTATTTT.

The V call is TRBV5-8, the J call TRBJ1-2; TRBD1 is a possible D gene (6 bases). Germline lookup yields CDR1 SGHTS and CDR2 YDEGEE. The CDR3 sequence is 16 residues long. V lost 5 bases and J lost 8, with 25 bases in between. For the CDR3, the DNA is TGTGCCAGCAGTAGTCGGGGGGCGCATCCCCTATCGGGCTACACCTTC. This codes for CASSSRGAHPLSGYTF. Full variable domain (remainder filled in from reference TRBV5-8 and TRBJ1-2): EAGVTQSPTHLIKTRGQQATLRCSPISGHTSVYWYQQALGLGLQFLLWYDEGEERNRGNFPPRFSGRQFPNYSSELNVNALELEDSALYLCASSSRGAHPLSGYTFGSGTRLTVV.

This rearrangement joins TRBV4-3 to TRBJ2-2; maybe TRBD2 (6 bases). V was clipped by 4 bases and J by 8 bases, with 14 bases between them. The CDR3 covers 14 residues. In germline, CDR1 is LGHNA, CDR2 YSLEER. Here the CDR3 reads CASSPRSGGGELFF. The CDR3 DNA follows: TGCGCCAGCAGCCCAAGATCCGGAGGGGGGGAGCTGTTTTTT.

V gene TRBV5-6 combines with J gene TRBJ1-5; TRBD1 matches at 10 bases. The CDR3 covers 15 residues. The trim removed 2 bases at V and 6 bases at J, leaving 5 bases unmatched. CDR1 is SGHDT and CDR2 is YYEEEE in the germline V gene. CDR3: CASSFRDRGLQPQHF. The DNA of the CDR3 is TGTGCCAGCAGCTTCCGGGACAGGGGACTTCAGCCCCAGCATTTT.

The chain recombines TRBV19 with TRBJ1-2; 8 positions match TRBD1. Germline V gene sequence: CDR1 LNHDA, CDR2 SQIVND (reference sequence). V shed 7 bases and J 5 bases; nucleotides not matched to a gene: 9. This CDR3 region has 14 residues. The CDR3 DNA sequence: TGTGCCAGTATACCAGGGGGCGGAAGGTATGGCTACACCTTC. Encoded protein: CASIPGGGRYGYTF.

The gene calls are TRBV4-2 and TRBJ1-1, with unresolved D. From germline, CDR1 is LGHNA and CDR2 YNFKEQ. The CDR3 is 14 residues long. V lost 0 bases and J lost 5, with 10 bases in between. This CDR3 is CASSQEGFLTEAFF. CDR3 nucleotide sequence: TGTGCCAGCAGCCAAGAGGGGTTTTTGACTGAAGCTTTCTTT.

The V gene is TRBV9, the J gene TRBJ1-2; TRBD1 agrees at 7 bases. The CDR3 runs to 14 residues. The J segment lost 2 bases and the V segment lost 2 bases, leaving 3 bases of the junction unmatched. Germline V lookup: CDR1 SGDLS, CDR2 YYNGEE. The CDR3 sequence: CASSVPGQNYGYTF. Here the CDR3 DNA reads TGTGCCAGCAGCGTTCCGGGACAGAACTATGGCTACACCTTC. Combining the CDR3 with reference TRBV9 and TRBJ1-2 gives the whole variable domain DSGVTQTPKHLITATGQRVTLRCSPRSGDLSVYWYQQSLDQGLQFLIQYYNGEERAKGNILERFSAQQFPDLHSELNLSSLELGDSALYFCASSVPGQNYGYTFGSGTRLTVV.

This clone showed up many times. The V call is TRBV6-1, the J call TRBJ2-7; no clear D. The ends were cut back, 8 bases at V and 2 bases at J, with 10 bases in the middle. Germline V gene sequence: CDR1 MNHNS, CDR2 SASEGT. The CDR3 is made up of 12 amino acids. The CDR3 DNA reads as TGTGCCAGCGGGGAAGGGACCTACGAGCAGTACTTC. Its translation is CASGEGTYEQYF.

DNA of the CDR3: TGTGCCAGCAGCCAGTTGGGACAGTGGAGTAACTACGAGCAGTACTTC. It encodes CASSQLGQWSNYEQYF. This chain uses TRBV14 with TRBJ2-7; TRBD1 matches at 7 bases. Trimming removed 3 bases from V and 3 bases from J; junction bases left unmatched: 11. CDR1 SGHDN and CDR2 FVKESK come from the germline V gene. This CDR3 spans 16 amino acids.

The chain has TRBV19 and TRBJ1-2; D is unresolved. Trimming left V 10 bases short and J 4 bases short, with 13 bases between. This CDR3 is built from 12 residues. Germline V gene sequence: CDR1 LNHDA, CDR2 SQIVND (reference sequence). The CDR3 coding sequence is TGTGCCACCGCCCCTATGGGCTATGGCTACACCTTC. It is translated as CATAPMGYGYTF.

This sequence joins TRBV2 and TRBJ2-1; a possible D gene is TRBD2 (5 bases). The germline CDR1 and CDR2 sequences are SNHLY and FYNNEI. V lost 7 bases to trimming and J lost 4 bases, with 11 bases between them. The CDR3 spans 13 residues. In DNA form, the CDR3 reads TGTGCCAGCACCCGAGGGCTATACAATGAGCAGTTCTTC. It encodes CASTRGLYNEQFF.

The CDR3 region has the DNA TGTGCCAGCAGCTTAGTTGTGGGGGACTACGAGCAGTACTTC. Its translation is CASSLVVGDYEQYF. The rearrangement joins TRBV7-2 to TRBJ2-7; possibly TRBD1 or TRBD2 for D (5 bases each). CDR3 length: 14 amino acids. The germline gives CDR1 SGHTA, CDR2 FQGNSA. The ends were cut back, 1 base at V and 3 bases at J, with 10 bases in the middle.

J is TRBJ1-2 and V is TRBV7-9; TRBD1 matches 7 bases. The V segment lost 0 bases and the J segment 1 base; nucleotides outside the gene matches: 2. There are 15 residues in the CDR3. Germline assignment: CDR1 SEHNR and CDR2 FQNEAQ (reference sequence). The CDR3: CASSLADRSNYGYTF. The CDR3 DNA is TGTGCCAGCAGCTTAGCGGACAGGAGTAACTATGGCTACACCTTC.

V is TRBV19 and J is TRBJ2-3; D is unresolved. Germline values: CDR1 LNHDA, CDR2 SQIVND (reference sequence). V lost 5 bases, J lost 2 bases, and 23 bases lay in between. The CDR3 runs 18 residues. The CDR3 is CASSPPGALPPDTDTQYF. The CDR3 DNA reads as TGTGCCAGTAGTCCCCCCGGTGCGCTTCCACCCGACACAGATACGCAGTATTTT.